The T cell receptor (beta chain) under discussion was sequenced for a study of cytomegalovirus exposure and HLA in healthy donors. Study-wide points: Later, an analysis found that TCR clusters from the first cohort tended to co-occur in the 120 or so validation repertoires. Specificity of a few CMV-associated chains for CMV antigens was verified in vitro. About 180 TCR beta chains were listed as cytomegalovirus-associated. Reported performance of the classifier showed diagnosis of cytomegalovirus status with high specificity and sensitivity.

CDR3 length: 16 residues. V dropped 1 base and J dropped 3; count of bases not matched to a gene: 4. Per the germline V gene, CDR1 is SGHNT and CDR2 is YENEEA. Concerning this clone: Its antigen is not known.

Only in-frame clones appear in the TCRdb table, and some are missing; sequencing was by immunoSEQ multiplex PCR. The repertoire holds some 330,000 clones, with 80% to 90% as singletons. The sequence derives from a woman aged 18-30 years in good health and CMV-seronegative. The chain couples TRBV11-3 to TRBJ2-5; 11 positions match TRBD2. The sequenced material came from PBMCs. The CDR3 nucleotides read TGTGCCAGCAGCTTAGGGCTAGCGGGAGGTGAAGAGACCCAGTACTTC. Its protein product is CASSLGLAGGEETQYF.